This TCR beta chain was obtained from a study of blood T cell repertoires in COVID-19. Overall study context: Whether acute or convalescent, the COVID-19 samples came from the United States, Italy and Spain. Sources were T cells, B-cell-depleted T cells, or PBMCs; the material itself was cDNA or gDNA.

Study processing details: Amplification with reference gene primers provided the estimates of nucleated cell counts. TCRdb's copy holds only in-frame clones and misses some; the assay was immunoSEQ multiplex PCR. V, J and clone size were drawn from that table, and D and trimming were deduced from the DNA. The sample shows about 220,000 clones, roughly 84% of them seen only once. The origin of this receptor is a young man with active or convalescent COVID-19. Source material: peripheral blood.

CDR3 sequence (DNA): TGTGCCAGCAGCCTACAGAGTTCTGGGGCCAACGTCCTGACTTTC. Amino acids: CASSLQSSGANVLTF. The V and J genes are TRBV27 and TRBJ2-6; unclear D gene. The CDR3 covers 15 residues. The V gene lost 6 bases and the J gene lost 1 base, with 10 bases spanning the gap. From germline, CDR1 is MNHEY and CDR2 SMNVEV (reference sequence).